The 28 T cell receptor beta chains below all came from one sample that was sequenced in a study of T cell responses to AZD1222 COVID-19 vaccine. TCRdb keeps only in-frame clones here, not all; method: immunoSEQ multiplex PCR. Seen here are tens of thousands of clones, about 74% observed once, and the top ten hold about 26%. The sample was peripheral blood, taken 28 days after the second dose of the MenACWY control vaccine. The receptors were gathered from an adult who received the MenACWY meningococcal vaccine as a control.

V gene TRBV5-1 combines with J gene TRBJ2-7, with 16 bases matching TRBD2. The CDR3 totals 17 residues. V shed 4 bases, J shed 3 bases, and the junction held 7 bases outside the gene matches. Germline loops: CDR1 SGHRS, CDR2 YFSETQ. The CDR3 loop is CASSRGLAGGQNYEQYF. The DNA of the CDR3 is TGCGCCAGCAGCCGGGGACTAGCGGGAGGGCAAAACTACGAGCAGTACTTC.

The genes are TRBV29-1 and TRBJ1-2; the D is unclear. The V end was cut by 6 bases, the J end by 8 bases, with 13 bases between. Per the germline V gene, CDR1 is SQVTM and CDR2 is ANQGSEA. This CDR3 is 11 amino acids long. Here the CDR3 reads CSVYGPAGYTF. DNA of the CDR3: TGCAGCGTATACGGGCCGGCGGGCTACACCTTC.

J is TRBJ2-6 and V is TRBV3-1 (or the pseudogene TRBV3-2); D gene uncertain. This CDR3 comprises 15 residues. The germline V and J ends were trimmed by 6 bases and 5 bases, with 14 bases remaining between them. Germline-derived CDR1 and CDR2 are LGHDT and YNNKEL (reference sequence). The CDR3 sequence is CASSYGSGWANVLTF. In DNA form, the CDR3 reads TGTGCCAGCAGTTACGGGTCCGGTTGGGCCAACGTCCTGACTTTC.

V gene TRBV9 combines with J gene TRBJ2-3; D is possibly TRBD1 or TRBD2 (5 bases each). The CDR3 is made up of 16 amino acids. Germline CDR1 and CDR2: SGDLS and YYNGEE. Trimming removed 0 bases from V and 5 bases from J, with 16 bases in between. The CDR3 sequence: CASSVGLGGVVDTQYF. The CDR3 region has the DNA TGTGCCAGCAGCGTAGGACTTGGGGGAGTCGTAGATACGCAGTATTTT.

V usage is TRBV19 and J usage is TRBJ2-1, with TRBD1 as a possible D gene (6 bases). V was pared by 1 base and J by 10 bases, with 20 bases between. The CDR3 contains 16 residues. The germline V gene has CDR1 LNHDA and CDR2 SQIVND (reference sequence). The CDR3 region has the DNA TGTGCCAGTAGTATAGCCGCCAGGGGTTACGAATACGAGCAGTTCTTC. Its protein product is CASSIAARGYEYEQFF.

The chain carries TRBV5-1 and TRBJ1-6; the D gene is possibly TRBD1 (6 bases). Germline CDR1 and CDR2: SGHRS and YFSETQ. This CDR3 has 17 amino acids. V lost 0 bases, J lost 9 bases, and 19 bases lay in between. The CDR3 spells CASSLEGGVGFGSPLHF. The CDR3 coding sequence is TGCGCCAGCAGCTTGGAGGGGGGCGTAGGGTTTGGTTCACCCCTCCACTTT.

The rearrangement joins TRBV5-6 to TRBJ1-1; 10 bases are shared with TRBD1. Germline CDR1 SGHDT, CDR2 YYEEEE. The CDR3 loop spans 15 amino acids. The V gene end was trimmed by 5 bases and the J gene end by 5 bases; junction bases not matched to a gene: 9. DNA of the CDR3: TGTGCCAGCAGTCGAGGGACAGGGGAGGGGACTGAAGCTTTCTTT. Amino acid sequence: CASSRGTGEGTEAFF.

This chain links TRBV7-2 with TRBJ2-3; D remains unclear. The ends were cut back, 1 base at V and 4 bases at J, with 9 bases in the middle. CDR1 SGHTA and CDR2 FQGNSA come from the germline V gene. The CDR3 is made up of 14 amino acids. Here the CDR3 reads CASSLVPEADTQYF. The CDR3 DNA follows: TGTGCCAGCAGCTTAGTCCCCGAGGCAGATACGCAGTATTTT.

The chain joins TRBV4-1 to TRBJ2-7, with a tentative D call TRBD2 (6 bases). This CDR3 is 16 amino acids long. Per germline, CDR1 MGHRA and CDR2 YSYEKL. V was clipped by 4 bases and J by 2 bases, with 18 bases between them. CDR3 nucleotides: TGCGCCAGCAGCCCCCGTGATAGGGGACTTGCCTACGAGCAGTACTTC. Its protein product is CASSPRDRGLAYEQYF.

This clone has more than one count but fewer than ten. The chain carries TRBV11-2 and TRBJ2-7; TRBD2 matches at 10 bases. The CDR3 has 15 residues. V lost 7 bases, J lost 2 bases, and 8 bases stayed unmatched. Germline V gene data show CDR1 as SGHAT and CDR2 as FQNNGV. The CDR3 here is CASTQGTSETYEQYF. The CDR3 region has the DNA TGTGCCAGCACCCAAGGGACTAGCGAAACCTACGAGCAGTACTTC. The full variable domain, rest sourced from reference TRBV11-2 and TRBJ2-7, is EAGVAQSPRYKIIEKRQSVAFWCNPISGHATLYWYQQILGQGPKLLIQFQNNGVVDDSQLPKDRFSAERLKGVDSTLKIQPAKLEDSAVYLCASTQGTSETYEQYFGPGTRLTVT.

The CDR3 DNA is TGTGCCAGCAGTCCCTTCGATGAGGGTACGCAGTATTTT. Protein sequence: CASSPFDEGTQYF. The rearrangement links TRBV28 to TRBJ2-3, with D maybe TRBD2 (5 bases). The V end lost 5 bases, the J end lost 8 bases, and 14 bases lay between the germline ends. Per germline, CDR1 MDHEN and CDR2 SYDVKM. The CDR3 contains 13 residues.

This clone was seen more than once but under ten times. The chain is built from TRBV28 and TRBJ2-7, with 10 bases identical to TRBD1. Trimming removed 1 base from V and 13 bases from J; junction bases left unmatched: 16. CDR1 MDHEN and CDR2 SYDVKM come from the germline V gene. The CDR3 sequence is 16 residues long. As DNA, the CDR3 is TGTGCCAGCAGTTTATCCATCGGACAGGGGGGAGTGGGAAAATACTTC. It encodes CASSLSIGQGGVGKYF.

CDR3 amino acids: CASSPGIMNTEAFF. CDR3 in DNA: TGTGCCAGCAGCCCGGGGATCATGAACACTGAAGCTTTCTTT. The rearrangement links TRBV2 to TRBJ1-1; D is undetermined. The V gene lost 6 bases and the J gene lost 0 bases, with 11 bases spanning the gap. Germline V gene sequence: CDR1 SNHLY, CDR2 FYNNEI. This CDR3 is built from 14 residues.

A note on this clone: The sample contains more than one DNA sequence encoding this CDR3. This chain uses TRBV19 with TRBJ1-5; D ambiguous. V was trimmed by 2 bases and J by 4 bases, leaving 3 bases between them. The germline gives CDR1 LNHDA, CDR2 SQIVND (reference sequence). This CDR3 is built from 12 residues. The CDR3 sequence is CASSISNQPQHF. CDR3 sequence (DNA): TGTGCCAGTAGTATATCGAATCAGCCCCAGCATTTT.

V usage is TRBV4-3 and J usage is TRBJ1-2; D not certain. V gave up 0 bases and J gave up 9 bases, with 14 bases separating them. From germline, CDR1 is LGHNA and CDR2 YSLEER. The CDR3 runs 14 residues. CDR3 sequence: CASSQDPSGRSYTF. CDR3 coding DNA: TGCGCCAGCAGCCAAGATCCATCAGGAAGGAGCTACACCTTC.

The chain links TRBV29-1 to TRBJ2-7; D unclear. There are 13 residues in the CDR3. CDR1 is SQVTM, CDR2 ANQGSEA, per germline. V gave up 4 bases and J gave up 5 bases, with 15 bases separating them. The CDR3 region is CSVATEVSNEQYF. The CDR3 DNA reads TGCAGCGTTGCCACCGAGGTTTCAAACGAGCAGTACTTC.

The chain links TRBV3-1 (or the pseudogene TRBV3-2) to TRBJ1-3; the D is unclear. Trimming removed 4 bases from V and 0 bases from J, with 10 bases in between. The CDR3 spans 15 residues. The germline V gene has CDR1 LGHDT and CDR2 YNNKEL (reference sequence). The CDR3 loop reads CASSPRHRSGNTIYF. Written as DNA, the CDR3 is TGTGCCAGCAGCCCAAGGCATCGCTCTGGAAACACCATATATTTT.

This sequence joins TRBV30 and TRBJ2-7; D is perhaps TRBD1 (5 bases). The CDR3 loop spans 11 amino acids. Germline V CDR1 and CDR2: GTSNPN, SVGIG (reference sequence). Trimming left V 5 bases short and J 2 bases short, with 7 bases between. CDR3 DNA sequence: TGTGCCTGGGCAGGGCCCTACGAGCAGTACTTC. Translating it yields CAWAGPYEQYF.

The chain links TRBV7-9 to TRBJ2-3; 8 nucleotides match TRBD2. The trim removed 5 bases at V and 4 bases at J, leaving 8 bases unmatched. Per germline, CDR1 SEHNR and CDR2 FQNEAQ (reference sequence). The CDR3 extends over 15 amino acids. In nucleotides, the CDR3 is TGTGCCAGCAGCCCCTACGCGGGAGGCCCAGATACGCAGTATTTT. This sequence encodes CASSPYAGGPDTQYF.

The chain is built from TRBV7-2 and TRBJ1-1; no definite D call. The germline V gene encodes CDR1 SGHTA and CDR2 FQGNSA. This CDR3 contains 14 residues. V shed 5 bases and J shed 5 bases, with 15 bases lying between them. As DNA, the CDR3 is TGTGCCAGCAGCCCGCCCCTGGGAGGGACTGAAGCTTTCTTT. Translation: CASSPPLGGTEAFF. The variable domain in full, completed from reference TRBV7-2 and TRBJ1-1, reads GAGVSQSPSNKVTEKGKDVELRCDPISGHTALYWYRQSLGQGLEFLIYFQGNSAPDKSGLPSDRFSAERTGGSVSTLTIQRTQQEDSAVYLCASSPPLGGTEAFFGQGTRLTVV.

The chain recombines TRBV6-5 with TRBJ1-2; D gene unclear. Trimming stripped 2 bases from V and 8 bases from J, with 15 bases between. Germline CDR1 is MNHEY and CDR2 is SVGAGI. CDR3 length: 14 amino acids. CDR3 in amino acids: CASSYLSRAEGYTF. Here the CDR3 DNA reads TGTGCCAGCAGTTACCTCTCGAGGGCAGAAGGCTACACCTTC.

The chain couples TRBV28 to TRBJ2-1; TRBD2 agrees at 8 bases. CDR3 length: 16 amino acids. Per germline, CDR1 MDHEN and CDR2 SYDVKM. Trimming cost V 5 bases and J 3 bases; bases outside gene matches: 9. The CDR3 here is CASSPSRTSNYNEQFF. The CDR3 DNA follows: TGTGCCAGCAGTCCCTCGAGGACTAGCAACTACAATGAGCAGTTCTTC.

This clone has a handful of counts. The chain uses TRBV4-1 and TRBJ2-7, with D uncertain. Germline assignment: CDR1 MGHRA and CDR2 YSYEKL. This CDR3 comprises 15 residues. V lost 0 bases and J 3 bases, leaving 12 bases between the germline ends. The CDR3 loop is CASSQDFSANYEQYF. DNA of the CDR3: TGCGCCAGCAGCCAAGATTTTTCCGCCAACTACGAGCAGTACTTC.

The rearrangement uses TRBV19 and TRBJ1-5; a possible D gene is TRBD1 (5 bases). V lost 3 bases and J lost 7, with 13 bases in between. This CDR3 contains 14 residues. Germline V CDR1 and CDR2: LNHDA, SQIVND (reference sequence). The CDR3 nucleotides are TGTGCCAGTAGTATGAGGAGTGGGGGGCAGCCCCAGCATTTT. Translating gives CASSMRSGGQPQHF.

In this sample, this clone turned up once. The rearrangement links TRBV5-4 to TRBJ2-1; 7 bases line up with TRBD2. The length of the CDR3 is 14 residues. Germline-derived CDR1 and CDR2 are SGHNT and YYREEE (reference sequence). Unmatched junction bases numbered 5, after V lost 0 bases and J lost 8 bases. The CDR3 sequence is CASSLGLADDEQFF. DNA for the CDR3: TGTGCCAGCAGCTTGGGGCTAGCGGACGATGAGCAGTTCTTC.

The chain carries TRBV6-4 and TRBJ1-2; D gene ambiguous. The V end lost 0 bases, the J end lost 4 bases, and 15 bases lay between the germline ends. The length of the CDR3 is 16 residues. Germline loops: CDR1 MRHNA, CDR2 SNTAGT. CDR3 bases: TGTGCCAGCAGTGACTCGAAAGTGGTCTCCTTCTATGGCTACACCTTC. This codes for CASSDSKVVSFYGYTF.

The rearrangement joins TRBV10-3 to TRBJ2-7; D might be TRBD1 (5 bases). The CDR3 spans 13 residues. V shed 3 bases and J shed 9 bases, with 15 bases lying between them. Germline values: CDR1 ENHRY, CDR2 SYGVKD. The CDR3 protein is CAISDDQGHRQYF. As DNA, the CDR3 is TGTGCCATCAGTGATGATCAGGGTCACCGGCAGTACTTC.

This clone was observed a few times. This rearrangement joins TRBV27 to TRBJ1-3; weak D call: TRBD1 (6 bases). This CDR3 is built from 13 residues. V was clipped by 5 bases and J by 3 bases, with 8 bases between them. Germline assignment: CDR1 MNHEY and CDR2 SMNVEV (reference sequence). CDR3 residues: CASSTRGGNTIYF. CDR3 in DNA: TGTGCCAGCAGTACCAGGGGTGGAAACACCATATATTTT.